One sample yielded the 12 T cell receptor beta chains listed below, sequenced in a study of regulatory T cells in long-lasting Graves disease. Sample time point: persistent/refractory GD, antithyroid drugs over 5 years with positive TRAb. The TCR library was made from RNA extracted from PBMCs. Investigators prepared the TCR beta libraries by applying iRepertoire HTBI primers and Arm-PCR of CDR3 regions. TCRdb reprocessed the multiplex PCR reads with MiXCR, giving one entry per CDR3 protein. This sample has around 400,000 distinct CDR3 sequences; less than 30% occur once, and the top ten carry about 29%. The sample consisted of peripheral blood mononuclear cells (PBMCs), taken when the disease was refractory, from a patient treated with antithyroid drugs. The source of these receptors is a woman aged 40 to 50 with Graves disease.

This clonotype came up many times. This chain uses TRBV3-1 with TRBJ2-5, with D possibly matching TRBD1 (5 bases). The CDR3 runs 14 residues. In germline, CDR1 is LGHDT, CDR2 YNNKEL (reference sequence). V was pared by 0 bases and J by 2 bases, with 7 bases between. Here the CDR3 reads CASSQDRVQETQYF. In nucleotides, the CDR3 is TGTGCCAGCAGCCAAGACAGGGTACAAGAGACCCAGTACTTC.

This clonotype was counted ten times or more. The chain recombines TRBV27 with TRBJ2-7, with D possibly matching TRBD2 (6 bases). Germline V gives CDR1 MNHEY, CDR2 SMNVEV (reference sequence). CDR3 size: 13 residues. Trimming took 9 bases from V and 1 from J, leaving 13 bases between them. This CDR3 reads CASRDLLSYEQYF. DNA for the CDR3: TGTGCCAGTAGGGACTTGCTTTCCTACGAGCAGTACTTC.

Ten or more counts support this clonotype. J is TRBJ1-1 and V is TRBV2; no clear D gene. Trimming pared 6 bases from V and 0 bases from J, leaving 14 bases between. Germline CDR1 reads SNHLY; CDR2 reads FYNNEI. The CDR3 totals 15 residues. The CDR3 sequence: CASRDSRGMNTEAFF. In nucleotides, the CDR3 is TGTGCCAGCAGAGATTCGAGAGGGATGAACACTGAAGCTTTCTTT. Full variable domain (remainder filled in from reference TRBV2 and TRBJ1-1): EPEVTQTPSHQVTQMGQEVILRCVPISNHLYFYWYRQILGQKVEFLVSFYNNEISEKSEIFDDQFSVERPDGSNFTLKIRSTKLEDSAMYFCASRDSRGMNTEAFFGQGTRLTVV.

This sequence joins TRBV7-3 and TRBJ2-1; a possible D gene is TRBD2 (5 bases). Germline-derived CDR1 and CDR2 are SGHTA and FQGTGA. The CDR3 contains 14 residues. The V end lost 1 base, the J end lost 5 bases, and 9 bases lay between the germline ends. The chain's CDR3 is CASSLSGSHNEQFF. The CDR3 DNA reads TGTGCCAGCAGCTTAAGCGGGTCCCACAATGAGCAGTTCTTC. Together with reference TRBV7-3 and TRBJ2-1, the CDR3 gives the full variable domain: GAGVSQTPSNKVTEKGKYVELRCDPISGHTALYWYRQSLGQGPEFLIYFQGTGAADDSGLPNDRFFAVRPEGSVSTLKIQRTERGDSAVYLCASSLSGSHNEQFFGPGTRLTVL.

In its sample, this clonotype was seen many times. This chain links TRBV12-3 or TRBV12-4 with TRBJ1-5; 9 bases map to TRBD1. The CDR3 has 16 amino acids. After removal of 0 bases from V and 1 base from J, the junction contained 1 base not matched to a gene. The DNA for the CDR3 is TGTGCCAGCAGTTTAGCGGGGACAGGGAGCAATCAGCCCCAGCATTTT. Its translation: CASSLAGTGSNQPQHF.

Ten or more counts support this clonotype. CDR3 region: CATSRKDSAYEQYF. CDR3 DNA: TGTGCCACCAGCAGGAAGGACTCAGCCTACGAGCAGTACTTC. The J gene is TRBJ2-7, the V gene TRBV15; TRBD2 might be the D (5 bases). Trimming took off 3 bases at V and 2 bases at J, with 11 bases between the two ends. The CDR3 is 14 residues long. CDR1 and CDR2 (germline): LNHNV, YYDKDF (reference sequence). Full variable domain (remainder filled in from reference TRBV15 and TRBJ2-7): DAMVIQNPRYQVTQFGKPVTLSCSQTLNHNVMYWYQQKSSQAPKLLFHYYDKDFNNEADTPDNFQSRRPNTSFCFLDIRSPGLGDTAMYLCATSRKDSAYEQYFGPGTRLTVT.

V usage is TRBV19 and J usage is TRBJ1-5; tentatively, D is TRBD1 (5 bases). Trimming stripped 10 bases from V and 0 bases from J, with 10 bases between. This CDR3 spans 13 amino acids. Germline CDR1 is LNHDA and CDR2 is SQIVND (reference sequence). The CDR3 nucleotides read TGTGCCACCGGACACCTTAGCAATCAGCCCCAGCATTTT. Translating gives CATGHLSNQPQHF.

This clonotype was seen repeatedly, ten times or more. The chain carries TRBV6-2 or TRBV6-3 and TRBJ1-5, with D uncertain. Trimming took 2 bases from V and 0 from J, leaving 8 bases between them. The CDR3 is made up of 15 amino acids. CDR1 is MNHEY, CDR2 SVGEGT, per germline. Here the CDR3 reads CASSYGRYSNQPQHF. The CDR3 DNA reads TGTGCCAGCAGTTACGGGCGGTATAGCAATCAGCCCCAGCATTTT.

There are a few counts of this clonotype. The V and J genes are TRBV29-1 and TRBJ2-2, with D uncertain. The CDR3 length is 12 residues. Per germline, CDR1 SQVTM and CDR2 ANQGSEA. Trimming left V 4 bases short and J 6 bases short, with 9 bases between. CDR3: CSVGYPAGELFF. The CDR3 DNA follows: TGCAGCGTTGGATACCCAGCCGGGGAGCTGTTTTTT.

This clonotype was seen only a few times. In DNA form, the CDR3 reads TGTGCCAGCAGCGCAAAGACTAGTCCCACAGATACGCAGTATTTT. Translating it yields CASSAKTSPTDTQYF. The chain couples TRBV7-9 to TRBJ2-3; perhaps TRBD2 as D (6 bases). The germline V gene has CDR1 SEHNR and CDR2 FQNEAQ (reference sequence). Trimming cost V 5 bases and J 2 bases, with 14 bases left between them. The CDR3 sequence is 15 residues long.

V gene TRBV6-5 combines with J gene TRBJ1-5, with TRBD1 as a possible D gene (5 bases). Per germline, CDR1 MNHEY and CDR2 SVGAGI. The V end lost 0 bases, the J end lost 5 bases, and 17 bases lay between the germline ends. This CDR3 spans 17 amino acids. The CDR3: CASSYSGPDRNHQPQHF. The CDR3 DNA is TGTGCCAGCAGTTACTCCGGGCCCGACAGAAACCATCAGCCCCAGCATTTT.

This rearrangement joins TRBV27 to TRBJ2-7; TRBD2 is a possible D gene (5 bases). The CDR3 runs to 13 residues. Germline values: CDR1 MNHEY, CDR2 SMNVEV (reference sequence). The V and J ends lost 5 bases and 3 bases respectively, with 11 bases between them. CDR3 nucleotides: TGTGCCAGCAGTCTCGGACTGATCTACGAGCAGTACTTC. It is translated as CASSLGLIYEQYF.